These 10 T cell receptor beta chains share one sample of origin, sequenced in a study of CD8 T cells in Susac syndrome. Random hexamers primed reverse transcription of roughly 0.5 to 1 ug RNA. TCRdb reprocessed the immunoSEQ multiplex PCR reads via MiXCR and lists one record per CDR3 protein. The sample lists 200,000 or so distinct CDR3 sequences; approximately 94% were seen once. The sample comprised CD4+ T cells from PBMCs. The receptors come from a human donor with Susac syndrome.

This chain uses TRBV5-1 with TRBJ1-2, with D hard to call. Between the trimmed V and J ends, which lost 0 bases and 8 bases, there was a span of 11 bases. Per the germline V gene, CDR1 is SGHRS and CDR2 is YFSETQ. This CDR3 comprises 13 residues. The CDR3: CASSLDSPTGYTF. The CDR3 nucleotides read TGCGCCAGCAGCTTGGACAGCCCTACGGGCTACACCTTC.

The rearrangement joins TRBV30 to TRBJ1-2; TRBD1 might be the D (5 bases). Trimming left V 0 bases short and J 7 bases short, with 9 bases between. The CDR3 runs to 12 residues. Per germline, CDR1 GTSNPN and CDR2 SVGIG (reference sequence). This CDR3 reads CAWSVGTVGYTF. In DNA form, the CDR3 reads TGTGCCTGGAGTGTAGGGACGGTTGGCTACACCTTC.

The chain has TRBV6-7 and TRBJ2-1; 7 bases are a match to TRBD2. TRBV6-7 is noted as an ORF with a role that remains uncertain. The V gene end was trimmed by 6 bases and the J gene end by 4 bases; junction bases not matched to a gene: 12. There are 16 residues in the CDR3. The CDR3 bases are TGTGCCAGCAGCCCGCTTATACGGGGGGATTACAATGAGCAGTTCTTC. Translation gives CASSPLIRGDYNEQFF.

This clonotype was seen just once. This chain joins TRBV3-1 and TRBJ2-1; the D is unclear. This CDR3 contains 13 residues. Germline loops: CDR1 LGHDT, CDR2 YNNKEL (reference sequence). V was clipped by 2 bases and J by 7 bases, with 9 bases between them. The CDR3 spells CASSQIGSNEQFF. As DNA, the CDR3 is TGTGCCAGCAGCCAAATTGGGTCGAATGAGCAGTTCTTC.

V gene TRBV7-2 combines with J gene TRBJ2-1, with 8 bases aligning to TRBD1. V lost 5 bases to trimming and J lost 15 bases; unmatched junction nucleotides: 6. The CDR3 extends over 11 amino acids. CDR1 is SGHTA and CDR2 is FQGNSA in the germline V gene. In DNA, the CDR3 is TGTGCCAGCAGCAAGGACAGGGACCCGTTCTTC. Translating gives CASSKDRDPFF.

CDR3 nucleotides: TGTGCCAGCAGTTTGGGGGGCTACACAGATACGCAGTATTTT. Protein product: CASSLGGYTDTQYF. V usage is TRBV12-3 or TRBV12-4 and J usage is TRBJ2-3; D may be TRBD1 or TRBD2 (6 bases each). The CDR3 covers 14 residues. V was cut by 3 bases and J by 2 bases, with 9 bases left in between.

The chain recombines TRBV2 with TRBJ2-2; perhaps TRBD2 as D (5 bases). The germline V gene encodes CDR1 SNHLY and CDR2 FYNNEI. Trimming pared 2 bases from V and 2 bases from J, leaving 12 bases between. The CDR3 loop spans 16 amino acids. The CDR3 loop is CASSETGIQNTGELFF. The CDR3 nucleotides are TGTGCCAGCAGTGAAACGGGGATCCAAAACACCGGGGAGCTGTTTTTT.

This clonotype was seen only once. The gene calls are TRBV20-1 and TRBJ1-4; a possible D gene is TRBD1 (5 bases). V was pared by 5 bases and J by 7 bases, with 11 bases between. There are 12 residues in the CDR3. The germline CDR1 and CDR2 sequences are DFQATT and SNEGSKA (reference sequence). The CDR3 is CSAGRGGEKLFF. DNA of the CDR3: TGCAGTGCTGGGCGGGGGGGTGAAAAACTGTTTTTT.

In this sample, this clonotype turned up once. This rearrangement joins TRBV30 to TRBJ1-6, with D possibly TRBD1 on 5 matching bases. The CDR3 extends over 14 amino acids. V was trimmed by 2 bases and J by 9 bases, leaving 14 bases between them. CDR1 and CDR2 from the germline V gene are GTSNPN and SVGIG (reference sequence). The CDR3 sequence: CAWSMGRGGSPLHF. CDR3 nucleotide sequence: TGTGCCTGGAGTATGGGCCGGGGCGGTTCACCCCTCCACTTT.

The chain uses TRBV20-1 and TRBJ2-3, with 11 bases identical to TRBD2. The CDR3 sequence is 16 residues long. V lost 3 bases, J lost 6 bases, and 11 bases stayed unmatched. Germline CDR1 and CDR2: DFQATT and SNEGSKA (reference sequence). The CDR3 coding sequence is TGCAGTGCTAGCCCTTCCCTAGCGGGGGGCGGGGATACGCAGTATTTT. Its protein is CSASPSLAGGGDTQYF.